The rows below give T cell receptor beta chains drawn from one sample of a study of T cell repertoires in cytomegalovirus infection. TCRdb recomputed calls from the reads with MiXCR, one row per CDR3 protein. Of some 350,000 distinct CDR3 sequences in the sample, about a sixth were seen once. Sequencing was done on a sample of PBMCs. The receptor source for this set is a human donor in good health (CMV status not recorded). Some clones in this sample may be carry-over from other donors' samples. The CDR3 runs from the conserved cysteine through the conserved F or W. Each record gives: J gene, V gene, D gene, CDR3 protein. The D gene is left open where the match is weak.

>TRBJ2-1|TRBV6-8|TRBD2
CASSQGLAGGSEQFF
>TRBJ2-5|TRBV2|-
CASCPSEETQYF
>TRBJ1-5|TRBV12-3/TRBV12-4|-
CASSLAILDSYSNQPQHF
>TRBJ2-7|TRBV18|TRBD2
CASSPGLAGIGEQYF
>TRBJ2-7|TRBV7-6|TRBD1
CASSPTGTGEYEQYF
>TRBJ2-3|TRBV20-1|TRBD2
CSARPKTSGSADTQYF
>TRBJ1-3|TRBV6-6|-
CASSYTPSGSGNTIYF
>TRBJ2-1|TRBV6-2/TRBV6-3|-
CASSPEQYNEQFF
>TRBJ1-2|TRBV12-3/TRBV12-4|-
CASKTGMYGYTF
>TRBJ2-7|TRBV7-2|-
CASSESPGYEQYF
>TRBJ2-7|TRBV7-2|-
CASSSPSGEQYF
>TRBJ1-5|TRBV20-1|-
CSVRGGGGNQPQHF
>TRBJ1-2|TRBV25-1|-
CASSLQAGFGYTF
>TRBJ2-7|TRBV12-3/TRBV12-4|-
CASSLAITSEGYEQYF
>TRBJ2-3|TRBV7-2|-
CASSTLVGYFYTQYF
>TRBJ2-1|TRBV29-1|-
CSVERLGLAHSSYNEQFF
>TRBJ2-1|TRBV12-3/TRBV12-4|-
CARSREGTYNEQFF
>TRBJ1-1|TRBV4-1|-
CASTQGGLDTEAFF
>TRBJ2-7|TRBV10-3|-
CAISESDKKPDSSYEQYF
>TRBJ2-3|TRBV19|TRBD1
CASNDRVSTDTQYF
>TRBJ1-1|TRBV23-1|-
CASSQSHISWTEAFF
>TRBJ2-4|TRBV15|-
CATSSILGIPGAKNIQYF
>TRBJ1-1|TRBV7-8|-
CASSLLPGANTEAFF
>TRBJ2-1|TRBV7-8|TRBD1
CASSQRRGQGIGEQFF
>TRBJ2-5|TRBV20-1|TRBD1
CSAGRTGLQETQYF
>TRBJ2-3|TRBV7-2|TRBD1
CASSPGQAQLDTQYF
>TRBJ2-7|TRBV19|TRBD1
CASSKTGTGVGEQYF
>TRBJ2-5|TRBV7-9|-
CASTPPALETQYF
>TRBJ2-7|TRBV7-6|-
CASSPEAGLLSEQYF